This T cell receptor beta chain emerged from a study of T cell responses to AZD1222 COVID-19 vaccine. On the study more broadly: The study pooled second doses at about 4 or about 12 weeks.

Generated by immunoSEQ multiplex PCR, the TCRdb table keeps only in-frame clones and is missing some. The data show about 97,000 clones, 85% to 90% seen once. CDR3 length: 15 amino acids. Trimming shortened V by 1 base and J by 0 bases, and 10 bases separated the two germline ends. CDR1 and CDR2 from the germline V gene are SEHNR and FQNEAQ (reference sequence). This specimen was peripheral blood, taken on day 0 of AZD1222 vaccination. The genes are TRBV7-9 and TRBJ2-7; D tentatively reads TRBD1 or TRBD2 (5 bases each). This clonotype originated in an adult in good health. CDR3 bases: TGTGCCAGCAGCTTAGGAGGGGTGAGCTCCTACGAGCAGTACTTC. It specifies CASSLGGVSSYEQYF.